The clone carrying this T cell receptor beta chain was found a few times. The source of the sample is a study of OX40 agonist ivuxolimab in advanced cancers. This CDR3 is built from 19 residues. Germline CDR1 is SGHRS and CDR2 is YFSETQ. The J segment lost 3 bases and the V segment lost 0 bases, leaving 16 bases of the junction unmatched. Sequenced by immunoSEQ multiplex PCR; TCRdb stores in-frame clones only, minus some. The sample has 80,000 to 100,000 clones, 85% to 95% seen once; the top ten hold about 2.6%. The sequence came from an adult with an advanced solid tumor such as melanoma, head and neck, liver or kidney cancer. V usage is TRBV5-1 and J usage is TRBJ2-7, with 9 positions matching TRBD2. The source material was CD4+ or CD8+ T cells sorted from blood, sampled in a trial of the OX40 agonist ivuxolimab. The DNA for the CDR3 is TGCGCCAGCAGCTTGGTGCCTCAAGGGGGTAGCGGGGGAGTCTACGAGCAGTACTTC. It is translated as CASSLVPQGGSGGVYEQYF.